Listed below are T cell receptor beta chains from one sample, sequenced in a study of T cell responses to AZD1222 COVID-19 vaccine. The data were produced by immunoSEQ multiplex PCR, yet TCRdb's version contains in-frame clones alone and is incomplete. The sample includes 110,000 to 150,000 clones, about 94% of them seen just once. This specimen was peripheral blood, taken on day 0 of AZD1222 vaccination. These receptors were taken from an adult in good health. Both conserved end residues are part of each CDR3. A D gene is named only where the DNA matches it firmly. Clone size is shown for a subset of rows, as once, few, many or a class of expanded clone.

d_call	clone_size	v_call	j_call	cdr3_nt	cdr3_aa
NA	NA	TRBV5-1	TRBJ1-3	TGCGCCAGCAGCCCGACGGGTAGCTCTGGAAACACCATATATTTT	CASSPTGSSGNTIYF
NA	NA	TRBV6-1	TRBJ1-3	TGTGCCAGCAGTGCAGCAACGATGGTCGTTTCTGGAAACACCATATATTTT	CASSAATMVVSGNTIYF
TRBD1	NA	TRBV5-1	TRBJ1-4	TGCGCCAGCAGCCCCGGGACAGGGGGCCTTAGGCCTGTTTTT	CASSPGTGGLRPVF
NA	NA	TRBV19	TRBJ1-5	TGTGCCAGTAGTAAGGAGAGAGGCAGCGGATATAGCAATCAGCCCCAGCATTTT	CASSKERGSGYSNQPQHF
NA	once	TRBV9	TRBJ1-1	TGTGCCAGCAGCCCACCAGGAGGGGGGCCGAGCACTGAAGCTTTCTTT	CASSPPGGGPSTEAFF
TRBD1	NA	TRBV15	TRBJ2-3	TGTGCCACCAGCAGGGACAGGGGAGCAGATACGCAGTATTTT	CATSRDRGADTQYF
NA	NA	TRBV29-1	TRBJ1-5	TGCAGCGTGATGGACGGCTCGATGCCCCAGCATTTT	CSVMDGSMPQHF
TRBD1	NA	TRBV4-1	TRBJ1-5	TGCGCCAGCAGCCAAGGGGACAGGGGATCGGGCAATCAGCCCCAGCATTTT	CASSQGDRGSGNQPQHF
TRBD2	NA	TRBV6-5	TRBJ2-1	TGTGCCAGCAGGGGACCGGGACTAGCGGCGAGTGAGCAGTTCTTC	CASRGPGLAASEQFF
NA	NA	TRBV7-7	TRBJ2-5	TGTGCCAGCAGCTCGGACCGGGCTGCTACCCAGTACTTC	CASSSDRAATQYF